This T cell receptor (beta chain) appears in the sequencing data of a study of type 1 regulatory T cells. For the study at large: T-allo10 is an in vitro-generated, Tr1-enriched CD4 T cell product specific for alloantigen.

The length of the CDR3 is 13 residues. The V end was cut by 6 bases, the J end by 6 bases, with 14 bases between. Germline CDR1 reads MGHDK; CDR2 reads SYGVNS. With regard to this clonotype: Its antigen remains unknown.

General study results and limits: Tr1 cells had a more restricted TCR repertoire than non-Tr1 cells.

TCRdb re-called the reads with MiXCR, one entry per CDR3 protein. Among some 60,000 distinct CDR3 sequences listed, 62% were seen once. The rearrangement uses TRBV25-1 and TRBJ1-2; D ambiguous. Sequencing input: cultured non-Tr1 T cells, either the whole culture or a sorted T cell fraction (not recorded which). The receptor was derived from a human donor in good health. The CDR3 protein is CASRDAYFNGYTF. CDR3 nucleotides: TGTGCCAGCAGAGATGCTTATTTCAATGGCTACACCTTC.